This passage covers 14 T cell receptor beta chains from one sample sequenced in a study of T cell responses to AZD1222 COVID-19 vaccine. This table comes from immunoSEQ multiplex PCR, and its TCRdb copy is limited to in-frame clones, with some not included. The data show about 190,000 clones, around 94% seen once. The sample was peripheral blood, taken on day 0 of AZD1222 vaccination. These receptors all come from an adult in good health.

DNA of the CDR3: TGTGCCAGCAGTGAATGGGGGGGAAACACTGAAGCTTTCTTT. Protein sequence: CASSEWGGNTEAFF. The J gene is TRBJ1-1, the V gene TRBV6-1; maybe TRBD1 (5 bases). The CDR3 is made up of 14 amino acids. Between the trimmed V and J ends, which lost 2 bases and 2 bases, there was a span of 9 bases. The germline V gene has CDR1 MNHNS and CDR2 SASEGT.

The chain links TRBV4-3 to TRBJ1-5, with no clear D. CDR3 length: 15 amino acids. Germline V gives CDR1 LGHNA, CDR2 YSLEER. V was pared by 0 bases and J by 3 bases, with 9 bases between. The CDR3 region has the DNA TGCGCCAGCAGCCAAGATCCCGGGGACAATCAGCCCCAGCATTTT. It yields the protein CASSQDPGDNQPQHF.

The rearrangement uses TRBV19 and TRBJ2-7, with D maybe TRBD1 (7 bases). Deletions cut 6 bases from V and 3 bases from J, with 12 bases between. The V gene's germline CDR1 is LNHDA and CDR2 SQIVND (reference sequence). CDR3 length equals 13 residues. The DNA for the CDR3 is TGTGCCAGTAGCCGCAGGGGGGTCTACGAGCAGTACTTC. The encoded protein is CASSRRGVYEQYF.

This rearrangement joins TRBV2 to TRBJ1-3, with D possibly matching TRBD1 (5 bases). The CDR3 loop spans 16 amino acids. Germline lookup yields CDR1 SNHLY and CDR2 FYNNEI. V gave up 3 bases and J gave up 3 bases, with 15 bases separating them. Written as DNA, the CDR3 is TGTGCCAGCAGTGATAGCCTATGGGGGAGTGGAAACACCATATATTTT. Translation gives CASSDSLWGSGNTIYF.

The CDR3 DNA sequence: TGCGCCAGCAGCTTTGAACCGGGCTCCTACAATGAGCAGTTCTTC. Its translation: CASSFEPGSYNEQFF. This chain uses TRBV5-1 with TRBJ2-1, with D unclear. Trimming cost V 2 bases and J 0 bases, with 9 bases left between them. The CDR3 is 15 residues long. CDR1 and CDR2 (germline): SGHRS, YFSETQ.

The chain combines TRBV5-1 with TRBJ2-7, with TRBD2 as a possible D gene (7 bases). Germline CDR1 and CDR2: SGHRS and YFSETQ. The V gene lost 1 base and the J gene lost 2 bases, with 13 bases spanning the gap. The length of the CDR3 is 15 residues. CDR3 nucleotide sequence: TGCGCCAGCAGCTTGCAGGCGGGGGCGACCTACGAGCAGTACTTC. This codes for CASSLQAGATYEQYF.

This clone was seen just once. The rearrangement links TRBV5-1 to TRBJ1-6; possibly TRBD1 for D (6 bases). The CDR3 loop spans 12 amino acids. Deletions cut 4 bases from V and 9 bases from J, with 8 bases between. From germline, CDR1 is SGHRS and CDR2 YFSETQ. CDR3 sequence: CASSQQGSPLHF. The CDR3 coding sequence is TGCGCCAGCAGCCAACAGGGTTCACCCCTCCACTTT.

This chain links TRBV3-1 (or the pseudogene TRBV3-2) with TRBJ2-3; 12 nucleotides agree with TRBD2. Germline lookup yields CDR1 LGHDT and CDR2 YNNKEL (reference sequence). The CDR3 is made up of 17 amino acids. Losses at the gene ends were 4 bases for V and 4 bases for J; bases not matched to a gene: 9. The CDR3 sequence is CASSLYPSGGAADTQYF. CDR3 in DNA: TGTGCCAGCAGCCTCTACCCTAGCGGGGGGGCAGCAGATACGCAGTATTTT.

This clone was seen only once. CDR3 DNA: TGCGCCAGCAGCCAGGTCAGCGGGGGGGCCGGGTCGTCCGGGGAGCTGTTTTTT. Translating it yields CASSQVSGGAGSSGELFF. This rearrangement joins TRBV4-3 to TRBJ2-2; 10 nucleotides align to TRBD2. CDR1 is LGHNA, CDR2 YSLEER, per germline. This CDR3 has 18 residues. J gave up 6 bases and V 3 bases, and 13 bases lay outside the gene matches.

Only one count was recorded for this clone. This sequence joins TRBV20-1 and TRBJ1-2; tentative D call: TRBD1 (6 bases). From germline, CDR1 is DFQATT and CDR2 SNEGSKA (reference sequence). The CDR3 spans 11 residues. The V and J ends lost 3 bases and 8 bases respectively, with 10 bases between them. The CDR3 here is CSASPGVGYTF. CDR3 bases: TGCAGTGCTAGTCCAGGGGTCGGCTACACCTTC.

The genes are TRBV29-1 and TRBJ2-1; 9 bases map to TRBD1. This CDR3 has 15 residues. The germline V gene encodes CDR1 SQVTM and CDR2 ANQGSEA. V gave up 8 bases and J gave up 7 bases; unmatched junction bases: 15. The chain's CDR3 is CSFRRGTGIFNEQFF. CDR3 nucleotides: TGCAGCTTCCGGAGGGGGACAGGGATTTTTAATGAGCAGTTCTTC.

This chain uses TRBV27 with TRBJ1-1, with D perhaps matching TRBD1 (5 bases). V was clipped by 2 bases and J by 4 bases, with 11 bases between them. From germline, CDR1 is MNHEY and CDR2 SMNVEV (reference sequence). The CDR3 loop spans 14 amino acids. This chain's CDR3 is CASSLMGGTTEAFF. The CDR3 DNA is TGTGCCAGCAGTTTAATGGGAGGGACCACTGAAGCTTTCTTT.

The gene calls are TRBV7-2 and TRBJ2-1; possible D gene TRBD2, 6 bases. CDR1 is SGHTA and CDR2 is FQGNSA in the germline V gene. This CDR3 is built from 13 residues. Trimming removed 10 bases from V and 6 bases from J, with 16 bases in between. The CDR3 bases are TGTGCCATCCGGAGGGCTAGTTTCAATGAGCAGTTCTTC. Translation gives CAIRRASFNEQFF.

The chain is built from TRBV6-1 and TRBJ1-2; 7 nucleotides agree with TRBD1. The CDR3 sequence is 16 residues long. Germline values: CDR1 MNHNS, CDR2 SASEGT. V lost 1 base, J lost 3 bases, and 8 bases stayed unmatched. The CDR3 spells CASSEGQGEVYYGYTF. The CDR3 bases are TGTGCCAGCAGTGAAGGACAGGGAGAAGTTTACTATGGCTACACCTTC.